What follows are 32 T cell receptor beta chains derived from one specimen sequenced in a study of CD8 T cells in ankylosing spondylitis. Their specific antigens are unknown. TCRdb re-derived calls from the 5' RACE reads in MiXCR, one entry per CDR3 protein. Found here are about 500,000 distinct CDR3 sequences, approximately 5.3% of them singletons; the top ten hold around 3.5%. Study findings and constraints: One TCR beta motif, made up of roughly eight highly homologous variants, appeared characteristic of ankylosing spondylitis blood.

The sample taken for sequencing was blood, either unsorted or a sorted T cell fraction (not recorded which). Receptors originate from a male donor with ankylosing spondylitis.

In its sample, this clonotype was seen many times. The genes are TRBV6-5 and TRBJ1-2; D unresolved. The V gene lost 0 bases and the J gene lost 1 base, with 12 bases spanning the gap. CDR3 length: 16 amino acids. CDR1 MNHEY and CDR2 SVGAGI come from the germline V gene. CDR3 region: CASSYSTVGGNYGYTF. The CDR3 DNA sequence: TGTGCCAGCAGTTACTCGACGGTTGGTGGTAACTATGGCTACACCTTC.

The sample holds many counts of this clonotype. The gene calls are TRBV28 and TRBJ2-1, with D tentatively TRBD1 or TRBD2 (5 bases each). With 7 bases removed from V and 5 bases from J, the gap between germline ends came to 12 bases. The CDR3 is made up of 13 amino acids. CDR1 MDHEN and CDR2 SYDVKM come from the germline V gene. CDR3 sequence reads: CASNGAGDNEQFF. CDR3 DNA: TGTGCCAGCAATGGGGCCGGGGACAATGAGCAGTTCTTC.

This clonotype has ten or more counts. The rearrangement uses TRBV7-2 and TRBJ2-1; 8 nucleotides line up with TRBD2. In germline, CDR1 is SGHTA, CDR2 FQGNSA. This CDR3 region has 15 residues. V gave up 1 base and J gave up 8 bases; unmatched junction bases: 7. CDR3 in amino acids: CASSLVGLVVDEQFF. CDR3 DNA: TGTGCCAGCAGCTTAGTGGGACTAGTCGTAGATGAGCAGTTCTTC. Filled out from reference TRBV7-2 and TRBJ2-1, the complete variable domain reads GAGVSQSPSNKVTEKGKDVELRCDPISGHTALYWYRQSLGQGLEFLIYFQGNSAPDKSGLPSDRFSAERTGGSVSTLTIQRTQQEDSAVYLCASSLVGLVVDEQFFGPGTRLTVL.

This clonotype came up a few times. The rearrangement uses TRBV28 and TRBJ2-3; D is possibly TRBD1 (6 bases). The length of the CDR3 is 18 residues. CDR1 and CDR2 (germline): MDHEN, SYDVKM. Trimming cost V 4 bases and J 5 bases, with 25 bases left between them. CDR3 sequence: CASSSPLKPRGSLDTQYF. The CDR3, as DNA: TGTGCCAGCAGTTCCCCCCTTAAACCCAGGGGAAGTTTAGATACGCAGTATTTT.

This clonotype was found many times. The chain links TRBV15 to TRBJ2-7; maybe TRBD1 (6 bases). CDR1 LNHNV and CDR2 YYDKDF come from the germline V gene (reference sequence). The CDR3 loop spans 17 amino acids. V shed 0 bases and J shed 2 bases, with 17 bases lying between them. CDR3 DNA: TGTGCCACCAGCAGAGATATAGCAGGGGCCGAGACCTACGAGCAGTACTTC. It translates to CATSRDIAGAETYEQYF.

The table lists this clonotype with many counts. V is TRBV10-3 and J is TRBJ2-4; D is uncertain. Germline V gives CDR1 ENHRY, CDR2 SYGVKD. V was cut by 6 bases and J by 8 bases, with 11 bases left in between. CDR3 length: 12 residues. The CDR3 sequence: CAIRDTSDIQYF. In nucleotides, the CDR3 is TGTGCCATCAGGGATACGTCGGACATTCAGTACTTC.

This clonotype was seen at least ten times. This chain connects TRBV12-3 or TRBV12-4 to TRBJ2-3; TRBD1 matches 7 bases. Trimming removed 5 bases from V and 3 bases from J; junction bases left unmatched: 8. The CDR3 contains 15 residues. The CDR3 loop is CASSAPGTETDTQYF. DNA for the CDR3: TGTGCCAGCAGTGCCCCCGGGACAGAAACAGATACGCAGTATTTT.

Ten or more counts support this clonotype. This chain uses TRBV7-2 with TRBJ2-7, with 7 bases identical to TRBD2. Germline V gene sequence: CDR1 SGHTA, CDR2 FQGNSA. This CDR3 comprises 14 residues. V shed 7 bases, J shed 1 base, and the junction held 7 bases outside the gene matches. The CDR3 DNA is TGTGCCAGCACCGAACTAGCGTCATCCTACGAGCAGTACTTC. It specifies CASTELASSYEQYF.

This clonotype has a count of ten or more. V usage is TRBV6-5 and J usage is TRBJ2-5; possible D gene TRBD1, 6 bases. CDR1 is MNHEY and CDR2 is SVGAGI in the germline V gene. V was clipped by 0 bases and J by 7 bases, with 15 bases between them. CDR3 size: 15 residues. The CDR3 spells CASSYSGAGFSTQYF. In nucleotides, the CDR3 is TGTGCCAGCAGTTACTCGGGGGCCGGGTTCTCGACCCAGTACTTC.

This clonotype was observed many times. This chain links TRBV11-2 with TRBJ2-2; 8 nucleotides line up with TRBD1. In germline, CDR1 is SGHAT, CDR2 FQNNGV. The length of the CDR3 is 14 residues. V trimming: 6 bases; J trimming: 6 bases; junction bases outside the gene matches: 6. The CDR3 nucleotides are TGTGCCAGCAGACCAGGGGGCCGGGCCGGGGAGCTGTTTTTT. This codes for CASRPGGRAGELFF. The full variable domain, rest sourced from reference TRBV11-2 and TRBJ2-2, is EAGVAQSPRYKIIEKRQSVAFWCNPISGHATLYWYQQILGQGPKLLIQFQNNGVVDDSQLPKDRFSAERLKGVDSTLKIQPAKLEDSAVYLCASRPGGRAGELFFGEGSRLTVL.

This clonotype was recorded at least ten times. V gene TRBV27 combines with J gene TRBJ2-1; maybe TRBD2 (5 bases). V lost 0 bases and J 9 bases, leaving 9 bases between the germline ends. CDR3 length: 13 amino acids. Germline CDR1 reads MNHEY; CDR2 reads SMNVEV (reference sequence). CDR3 region: CASSLSDRGEQFF. CDR3 nucleotide sequence: TGTGCCAGCAGTTTATCCGACCGGGGTGAGCAGTTCTTC.

This clonotype has a count of ten or more. The rearrangement joins TRBV18 to TRBJ2-2, with 8 nucleotides matching TRBD2. Germline V lookup: CDR1 KGHSH, CDR2 LQKENI. With V trimmed by 5 bases and J by 3 bases, 8 bases remained unmatched. This CDR3 contains 16 residues. The CDR3 loop is CASSSGTRGDTGELFF. The CDR3 DNA is TGTGCCAGCTCATCCGGGACTAGGGGCGACACCGGGGAGCTGTTTTTT.

This clonotype was recorded at least ten times. This chain uses TRBV20-1 with TRBJ1-1; D is undetermined. Trimming shortened V by 7 bases and J by 1 base, and 7 bases separated the two germline ends. The germline V gene encodes CDR1 DFQATT and CDR2 SNEGSKA (reference sequence). This CDR3 is built from 11 residues. The CDR3 DNA reads TGCAGTGAACCAGGGAACACTGAAGCTTTCTTT. It is translated as CSEPGNTEAFF.

This clonotype came up many times. V gene TRBV7-2 combines with J gene TRBJ2-5; D might be TRBD2 (6 bases). The CDR3 is made up of 14 amino acids. Trimming took off 5 bases at V and 4 bases at J, with 14 bases between the two ends. Germline CDR1 reads SGHTA; CDR2 reads FQGNSA. The CDR3 DNA sequence: TGTGCCAGCAGCCCCCGACTAGTCTTAGAGACCCAGTACTTC. It translates to CASSPRLVLETQYF.

Ten or more counts support this clonotype. V gene TRBV6-5 combines with J gene TRBJ2-3; no reliable D call. The CDR3 covers 13 residues. Trimming took off 2 bases at V and 3 bases at J, with 6 bases between the two ends. CDR1 and CDR2 from the germline V gene are MNHEY and SVGAGI. Written as DNA, the CDR3 is TGTGCCAGCAGTTACAGGGTGACAGATACGCAGTATTTT. This codes for CASSYRVTDTQYF.

This clonotype occurred a few times. V usage is TRBV5-1 and J usage is TRBJ2-2; D not resolved. V lost 0 bases, J lost 3 bases, and 12 bases lay in between. The V gene's germline CDR1 is SGHRS and CDR2 YFSETQ. The CDR3 extends over 16 amino acids. The CDR3 DNA is TGCGCCAGCAGCTTGGGACAAGGCCAGGACACCGGGGAGCTGTTTTTT. Translation gives CASSLGQGQDTGELFF.

Ten or more counts support this clonotype. This chain uses TRBV4-1 with TRBJ2-1; D is unresolved. The CDR3 has 15 residues. The germline V and J ends were trimmed by 6 bases and 0 bases, with 12 bases remaining between them. Germline CDR1 MGHRA, CDR2 YSYEKL. CDR3 sequence: CASRVNEVSYNEQFF. In DNA form, the CDR3 reads TGCGCCAGCAGGGTTAATGAAGTCTCCTACAATGAGCAGTTCTTC.

This clonotype was observed at least ten times. The genes are TRBV9 and TRBJ1-3; D ambiguous. V shed 1 base and J shed 0 bases, with 5 bases lying between them. This CDR3 region has 14 residues. The germline gives CDR1 SGDLS, CDR2 YYNGEE. The CDR3 DNA sequence: TGTGCCAGCAGCGTACGGTACTCTGGAAACACCATATATTTT. Its protein is CASSVRYSGNTIYF.

This clonotype was seen ten or more times. The chain carries TRBV20-1 and TRBJ1-6; no reliable D call. Trimming stripped 2 bases from V and 5 bases from J, with 13 bases between. Looked up from germline, CDR1 is DFQATT and CDR2 is SNEGSKA (reference sequence). The CDR3 sequence is 15 residues long. CDR3 in DNA: TGCAGTGCTAGAACCTTACGGGAGGATAATTCACCCCTCCACTTT. This codes for CSARTLREDNSPLHF.

This clonotype was detected many times. The chain combines TRBV4-3 with TRBJ2-1; D remains ambiguous. There are 13 residues in the CDR3. Per the germline V gene, CDR1 is LGHNA and CDR2 is YSLEER. Trimming took 0 bases from V and 7 from J, leaving 7 bases between them. CDR3 protein: CASSQDMDNEQFF. The CDR3 DNA follows: TGCGCCAGCAGCCAAGATATGGATAATGAGCAGTTCTTC.

This clonotype was observed many times. This sequence joins TRBV20-1 and TRBJ2-2; D is uncertain. Trimming left V 6 bases short and J 2 bases short, with 10 bases between. Germline V gene lookup returns CDR1 DFQATT and CDR2 SNEGSKA (reference sequence). The CDR3 has 13 amino acids. CDR3 amino acids: CSAPVYNTGELFF. The CDR3 coding sequence is TGCAGTGCCCCCGTTTACAACACCGGGGAGCTGTTTTTT.

The chain employs TRBV18 and TRBJ1-1; tentative D call: TRBD1 (6 bases). Trimming took 4 bases from V and 5 from J, leaving 20 bases between them. Per germline, CDR1 KGHSH and CDR2 LQKENI. CDR3 length: 16 amino acids. The CDR3, as DNA: TGTGCCAGCTCACAGGGCAGGGGCGGCGGTGGGACTGAAGCTTTCTTT. Amino acids: CASSQGRGGGGTEAFF.

This clonotype has at least ten counts. The chain combines TRBV29-1 with TRBJ2-3; D ambiguous. Trimming pared 4 bases from V and 2 bases from J, leaving 10 bases between. Germline V gene data show CDR1 as SQVTM and CDR2 as ANQGSEA. The CDR3 runs to 13 residues. The CDR3 coding sequence is TGCAGCGTTGCCGGGTTAGCCACAGATACGCAGTATTTT. The encoded protein is CSVAGLATDTQYF.

The chain uses TRBV20-1 and TRBJ2-7; D assignment may be TRBD1 or TRBD2 (7 bases each). V lost 3 bases and J 0 bases, leaving 15 bases between the germline ends. CDR1 DFQATT and CDR2 SNEGSKA come from the germline V gene (reference sequence). The CDR3 runs to 15 residues. In DNA form, the CDR3 reads TGCAGTGCTAGTGACAGGGAGGGGGTCTCCTACGAGCAGTACTTC. Its translation: CSASDREGVSYEQYF.

CDR3 nucleotide sequence: TGTGCCAGCTCACCCCTCGGAACAACTGAAGCTTTCTTT. Translating gives CASSPLGTTEAFF. The chain links TRBV18 to TRBJ1-1; D is undetermined. V dropped 3 bases and J dropped 5 bases, with 10 bases sitting between them. Germline V gene lookup returns CDR1 KGHSH and CDR2 LQKENI. The CDR3 contains 13 residues.

This clonotype showed up many times. The chain has TRBV11-2 and TRBJ1-2; the D is unclear. Germline CDR1 is SGHAT and CDR2 is FQNNGV. The length of the CDR3 is 15 residues. V dropped 5 bases and J dropped 3 bases, with 16 bases sitting between them. Written as DNA, the CDR3 is TGTGCCAGCAGCCCAGGAGCAGCTCCCTACTATGGCTACACCTTC. This sequence encodes CASSPGAAPYYGYTF.

This clonotype was observed a handful of times. The gene calls are TRBV5-1 and TRBJ2-1, with D possibly being TRBD1 (6 bases). Trimming cost V 4 bases and J 6 bases, with 14 bases left between them. The CDR3 totals 14 residues. Germline V lookup: CDR1 SGHRS, CDR2 YFSETQ. The CDR3: CASSGGPRSNEQFF. Written as DNA, the CDR3 is TGCGCCAGCAGCGGGGGCCCACGGAGCAATGAGCAGTTCTTC.

This clonotype appeared many times. This chain links TRBV9 with TRBJ1-2; TRBD1 agrees at 9 bases. The CDR3 length is 16 residues. The trim removed 3 bases at V and 1 base at J, leaving 7 bases unmatched. Germline V CDR1 and CDR2: SGDLS, YYNGEE. CDR3 loop: CASSAGGQGRNYGYTF. The CDR3 DNA reads TGTGCCAGCAGCGCGGGAGGACAGGGGCGTAACTATGGCTACACCTTC.

In its sample, this clonotype was seen many times. The J gene is TRBJ1-4, the V gene TRBV5-1, with TRBD1 as a possible D gene (5 bases). The CDR3 covers 15 residues. Between the trimmed V and J ends, which lost 1 base and 8 bases, there was a span of 15 bases. Per germline, CDR1 SGHRS and CDR2 YFSETQ. In DNA, the CDR3 is TGCGCCAGCAGCTTGATTTCGCAGGGTGGAGAAAAACTGTTTTTT. Protein sequence: CASSLISQGGEKLFF.

In this sample, this clonotype turned up many times. The J gene is TRBJ2-7, the V gene TRBV20-1; 11 positions match TRBD1. The junction had 11 bases not matched to a gene; V was cut back by 7 bases and J by 3 bases. The CDR3 runs 15 residues. The germline V gene has CDR1 DFQATT and CDR2 SNEGSKA (reference sequence). The CDR3 here is CSVHPRDRGGYEQYF. The CDR3 DNA reads as TGCAGTGTCCACCCCCGGGACAGGGGGGGCTACGAGCAGTACTTC.

This clonotype was seen ten or more times. The chain uses TRBV7-2 and TRBJ2-2, with D uncertain. Germline CDR1 and CDR2: SGHTA and FQGNSA. The CDR3 loop spans 15 amino acids. V was pared by 1 base and J by 1 base, with 7 bases between. As DNA, the CDR3 is TGTGCCAGCAGCTTAGACAGCGTGAACACCGGGGAGCTGTTTTTT. It codes for CASSLDSVNTGELFF.

This clonotype was counted ten times or more. This rearrangement joins TRBV7-2 to TRBJ2-7, with 8 bases lining up with TRBD1. Germline V gene sequence: CDR1 SGHTA, CDR2 FQGNSA. CDR3 size: 16 residues. Trimming at V came to 1 base and at J to 4 bases, leaving 9 bases not matched to a gene. In nucleotides, the CDR3 is TGTGCCAGCAGCTTAGAGCCGAGCAGGGGGCTATACGAGCAGTACTTC. This gives the protein CASSLEPSRGLYEQYF. Based on the CDR3 plus reference TRBV7-2 and TRBJ2-7, the full variable domain is GAGVSQSPSNKVTEKGKDVELRCDPISGHTALYWYRQSLGQGLEFLIYFQGNSAPDKSGLPSDRFSAERTGGSVSTLTIQRTQQEDSAVYLCASSLEPSRGLYEQYFGPGTRLTVT.